This T cell receptor beta chain was sequenced during a study of blood T cell repertoires in COVID-19. Background on the study: Italy, Spain and the United States were the sources of the convalescent and acute COVID-19 samples. From T cells, B-cell-depleted T cells, or PBMCs came the material, which was cDNA or gDNA.

Germline V lookup: CDR1 SGDLS, CDR2 YYNGEE. This CDR3 is 14 amino acids long. After removal of 4 bases from V and 10 bases from J, the junction contained 6 bases not matched to a gene. In the original workflow: Amplification of reference gene primers provided the estimated nucleated cell counts. Libraries were prepared by immunoSEQ multiplex PCR; TCRdb keeps only in-frame clonotypes and omits some of them. The DNA was the basis for D and trimming; V, J and clone size are from that table. Of approximately 330,000 clones listed, roughly 90% are singletons. This clone has only a few counts. Material: peripheral blood. The V gene is TRBV9, the J gene TRBJ2-1, with 12 positions matching TRBD2. The TCR sequence derives from a woman aged 45-65 years with active or convalescent COVID-19. CDR3 sequence (DNA): TGTGCCAGCAGCTTCGCGACTAGCGGGGGCGAGCAGTTCTTC. Amino acids: CASSFATSGGEQFF.